This TCR beta chain was retrieved from a study of blood T cell repertoires in COVID-19. Some clones are missing from TCRdb's copy, which holds only in-frame ones; the method was immunoSEQ multiplex PCR. This table has around 290,000 clones, about 89% appearing once. The CDR3 runs 13 residues. CDR1 and CDR2 (germline): SQVTM, ANQGSEA. V lost 3 bases, J lost 8 bases, and 6 bases stayed unmatched. This receptor was identified in a woman aged 50 to 60 who had recovered from COVID-19. Sequencing was performed on peripheral blood. V is TRBV29-1 and J is TRBJ1-2; 10 positions match TRBD1. CDR3 amino acids: CSVDLGTGEGYTF. The CDR3 region has the DNA TGCAGCGTTGACCTTGGGACAGGGGAAGGCTACACCTTC.